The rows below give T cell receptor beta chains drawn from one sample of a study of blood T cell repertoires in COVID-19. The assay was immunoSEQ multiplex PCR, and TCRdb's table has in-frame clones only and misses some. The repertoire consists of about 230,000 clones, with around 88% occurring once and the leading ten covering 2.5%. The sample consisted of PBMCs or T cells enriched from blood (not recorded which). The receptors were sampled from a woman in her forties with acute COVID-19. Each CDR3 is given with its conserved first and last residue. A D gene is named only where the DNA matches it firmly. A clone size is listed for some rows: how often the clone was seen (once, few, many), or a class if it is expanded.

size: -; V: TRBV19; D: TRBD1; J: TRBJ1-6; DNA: TGTGCCAGTAGTCAACCCGGGACAGGCGATAATTCACCCCTCCACTTT; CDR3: CASSQPGTGDNSPLHF
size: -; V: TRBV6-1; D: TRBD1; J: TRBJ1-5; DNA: TGTGCCAGCAGTGGGTCTCGGGGACAGGGAAATCAGCCCCAGCATTTT; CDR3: CASSGSRGQGNQPQHF
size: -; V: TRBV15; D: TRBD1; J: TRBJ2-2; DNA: TGTGCCACCAGCAGAGAAGACAGGGGGCTGAGGGAGCTGTTTTTT; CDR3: CATSREDRGLRELFF
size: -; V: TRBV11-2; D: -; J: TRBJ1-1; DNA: TGTGCCAGCAGCTTAAAGGCGGCTTCGACGGGATTT; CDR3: CASSLKAASTGF
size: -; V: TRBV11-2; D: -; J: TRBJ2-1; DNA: TGTGCCAGCAGCTCGGCAGGGTCCTACAATGAGCAGTTCTTC; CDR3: CASSSAGSYNEQFF
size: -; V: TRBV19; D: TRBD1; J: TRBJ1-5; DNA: TGTGCCAGTAGTCCCAGGACAGGGGAGAATCAGCCCCAGCATTTT; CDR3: CASSPRTGENQPQHF
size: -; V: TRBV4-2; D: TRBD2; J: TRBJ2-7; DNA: TGTGCCAGCAGCCCGGGGGGGGGCAGCTACGAGCAGTACTTC; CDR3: CASSPGGGSYEQYF
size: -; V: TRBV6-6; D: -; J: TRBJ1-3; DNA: TGTGCCAGCAGTTACGGACAGCTCTCTGGAAACACCATATATTTT; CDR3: CASSYGQLSGNTIYF
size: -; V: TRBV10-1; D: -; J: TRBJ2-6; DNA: TGCGCCAGCAGTGCCGGCTCTGGGGCCAACGTCCTGACTTTC; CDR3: CASSAGSGANVLTF
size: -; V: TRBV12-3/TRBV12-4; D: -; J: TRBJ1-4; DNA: TGTGCCAGCAGTTTTTCAGAAGCGGAAAAACTGTTTTTT; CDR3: CASSFSEAEKLFF
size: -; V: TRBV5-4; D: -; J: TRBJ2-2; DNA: TGTGCCAGCAGCTTGGTGGACTATTACACCGGGGAGCTGTTTTTT; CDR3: CASSLVDYYTGELFF
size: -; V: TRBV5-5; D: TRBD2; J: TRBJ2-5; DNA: TGTGCCAGCAAAGTAGGACTAGCGGGGTCTCAAGAGACCCAGTACTTC; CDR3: CASKVGLAGSQETQYF
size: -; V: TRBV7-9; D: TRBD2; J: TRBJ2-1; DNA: TGTGCCAGCAGCACCGGTGGGACTAGCGGGGGGAAAAGCTCCTACAATGAGCAGTTCTTC; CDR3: CASSTGGTSGGKSSYNEQFF
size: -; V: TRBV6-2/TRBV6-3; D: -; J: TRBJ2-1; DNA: TGTGCCAGCAGTTACCCGGGGGAGCAGTTCTTC; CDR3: CASSYPGEQFF
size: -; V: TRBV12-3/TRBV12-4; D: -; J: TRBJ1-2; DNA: TGTGCCAGCAGCCCCGGTTATGGCTACACCTTC; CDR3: CASSPGYGYTF
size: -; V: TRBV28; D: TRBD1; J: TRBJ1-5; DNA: TGTGCCAGCAGGACCACCGGGACAGGCGTCGATCAGCCCCAGCATTTT; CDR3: CASRTTGTGVDQPQHF
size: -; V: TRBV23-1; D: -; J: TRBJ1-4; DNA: TGCGCCAGCAGTCAATCGGACCGGGGGACTAATGAAAAACTGTTTTTT; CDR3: CASSQSDRGTNEKLFF
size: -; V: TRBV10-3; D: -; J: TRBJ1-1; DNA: TGTGCCATCAGTGAAAGCAGGGACACTGAAGCTTTCTTT; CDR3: CAISESRDTEAFF
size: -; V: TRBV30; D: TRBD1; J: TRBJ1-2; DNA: TGTGCCTTGGACAGGGAATTTCCTCTATTTGGCTACACCTTC; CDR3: CALDREFPLFGYTF
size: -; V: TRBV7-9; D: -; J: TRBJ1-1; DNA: TGTGCCAGCAGCCCCCCCAGTACTGAAGCTTTCTTT; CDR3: CASSPPSTEAFF
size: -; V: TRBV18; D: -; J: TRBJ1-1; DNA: TGTGCCAGCTCACCATCCGGGAACACTGAAGCTTTCTTT; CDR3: CASSPSGNTEAFF
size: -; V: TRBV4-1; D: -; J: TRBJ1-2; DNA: TGCGCCAGCAGCCAAGAGGCAGGGTTGGTGTATGGCTACACCTTC; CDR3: CASSQEAGLVYGYTF
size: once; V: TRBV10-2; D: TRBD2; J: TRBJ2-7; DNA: TGCGCCAGCAAGGGCGGGGGGTCTCTCTACGAGCAGTACTTC; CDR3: CASKGGGSLYEQYF
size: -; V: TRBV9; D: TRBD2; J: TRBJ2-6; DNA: TGTGCCAGCAGCGCCCTAGCGGGAGTAGACGCCGGGGCCAACGTCCTGACTTTC; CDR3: CASSALAGVDAGANVLTF
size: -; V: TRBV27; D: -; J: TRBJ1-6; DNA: TGTGCCAGCAGTTCTATTCATAATTCACCCCTCCACTTT; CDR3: CASSSIHNSPLHF
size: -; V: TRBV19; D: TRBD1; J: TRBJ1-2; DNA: TGTGCCAGTAGTCCCATACAGGGGGCTCTGGGGGGCTACACCTTC; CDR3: CASSPIQGALGGYTF
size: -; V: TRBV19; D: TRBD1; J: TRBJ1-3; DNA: TGTGCCAGTAGTGAGGGACAGGGATCTGGAAACACCATATATTTT; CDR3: CASSEGQGSGNTIYF
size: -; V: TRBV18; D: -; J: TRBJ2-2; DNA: TGTGCCAGCTCACCTTTCCTGACAGCCACGAACACCGGGGAGCTGTTTTTT; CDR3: CASSPFLTATNTGELFF
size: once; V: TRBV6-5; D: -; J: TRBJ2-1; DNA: TGTGCCAGCAGACGGGGGAACTCCTACAATGAGCAGTTCTTC; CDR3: CASRRGNSYNEQFF
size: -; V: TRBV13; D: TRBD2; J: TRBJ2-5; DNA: TGTGCCAGCAGCTTAGCGGGGGGGGAGACCCAGTACTTC; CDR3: CASSLAGGETQYF
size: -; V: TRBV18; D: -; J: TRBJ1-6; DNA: TGTGCCACCAGGGTGAGGCAGGGGAATTCACCCCTCCACTTT; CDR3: CATRVRQGNSPLHF
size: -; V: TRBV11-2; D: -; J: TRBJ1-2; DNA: TGTGCCAGCAGCTTAGGAACAGGGAAAAGGGAGTATGGCTACACCTTC; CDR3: CASSLGTGKREYGYTF
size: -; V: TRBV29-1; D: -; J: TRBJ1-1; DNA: TGCAGCGCCTACCCGGGTCCTATCCGGGAAGCTTTCTTT; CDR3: CSAYPGPIREAFF
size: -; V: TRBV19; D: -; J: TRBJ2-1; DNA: TGTGCCAGTAGTAGGGGAGATCTCGGAAATGAGCAGTTCTTC; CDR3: CASSRGDLGNEQFF
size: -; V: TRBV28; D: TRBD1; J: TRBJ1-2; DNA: TGTGCCAGCAGCCGACAGGGTCATGGCTACACCTTC; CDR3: CASSRQGHGYTF
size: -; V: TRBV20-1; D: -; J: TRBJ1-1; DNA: TGCAGTGCTTTTCCCTCCACTGAAGCTTTCTTT; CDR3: CSAFPSTEAFF
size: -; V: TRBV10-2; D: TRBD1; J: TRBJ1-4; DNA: TGCGCCAGCAGCACCACCGGGACAGGGACTGAAAAACTGTTTTTT; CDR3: CASSTTGTGTEKLFF
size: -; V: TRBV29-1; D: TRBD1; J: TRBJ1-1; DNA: TGCAGCGTCGGACAGGGGCGGACTGAAGCTTTCTTT; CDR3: CSVGQGRTEAFF
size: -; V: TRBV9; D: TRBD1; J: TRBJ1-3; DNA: TGTGCCAGCAGCGATCGGGACAGGGAGGTTTCTGGAAACACCATATATTTT; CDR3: CASSDRDREVSGNTIYF
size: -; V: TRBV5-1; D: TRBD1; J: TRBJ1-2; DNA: TGCGCCAGCAGCTTTACTGGACAGGGGAACGGCTACACCTTC; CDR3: CASSFTGQGNGYTF
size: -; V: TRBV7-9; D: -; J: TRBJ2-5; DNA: TGTGCCAGCAGCTTAGCGTCAGGGCGGGAGACCCAGTACTTC; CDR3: CASSLASGRETQYF
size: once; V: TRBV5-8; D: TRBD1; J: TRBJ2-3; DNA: TGTGCCAGCAGCTTGGGACAGGGGAAGGGGTATTTT; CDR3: CASSLGQGKGYF
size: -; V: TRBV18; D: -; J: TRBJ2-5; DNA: TGTGCCAGCTCCCAACAACCCAAAGAGACCCAGTACTTC; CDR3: CASSQQPKETQYF
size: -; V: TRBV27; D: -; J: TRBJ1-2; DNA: TGTGCCAGCAGTGGCGATAGCTTTGGCTACACCTTC; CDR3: CASSGDSFGYTF